The 23 T cell receptor beta chains listed next were all sequenced from one sample in a study of early stage breast cancer tumors. Assay: immunoSEQ multiplex PCR; the TCRdb copy retains only in-frame clones and omits some. The sample comprises about 70,000 clones, 80% of which are singletons, and about 4.8% rests with the top ten. The sequenced material came from blood. Receptors originate from a person aged 40 to 49 with breast cancer.

The rearrangement links TRBV5-4 to TRBJ2-5, with D possibly being TRBD1 (5 bases). This CDR3 comprises 15 residues. Germline V gene lookup returns CDR1 SGHNT and CDR2 YYREEE (reference sequence). The V end lost 0 bases, the J end lost 1 base, and 10 bases lay between the germline ends. DNA of the CDR3: TGTGCCAGCAGCTTGGTCCAGGGATCCCAAGAGACCCAGTACTTC. It encodes CASSLVQGSQETQYF. The entire variable domain, with the rest obtained from reference TRBV5-4 and TRBJ2-5, is as follows: ETGVTQSPTHLIKTRGQQVTLRCSSQSGHNTVSWYQQALGQGPQFIFQYYREEENGRGNFPPRFSGLQFPNYSSELNVNALELDDSALYLCASSLVQGSQETQYFGPGTRLLVL.

With regard to this clone: An end of the junction differs from the germline gene, which may be a read error. The chain has TRBV6-5 and TRBJ2-3; 10 bases fit TRBD1. The germline V gene encodes CDR1 MNHEY and CDR2 SVGAGI. The CDR3 is 14 amino acids. The CDR3 is CASSYRQGADTQYF. The CDR3 DNA reads TGTGCCAGCAGTTACCGACAGGGGGCCGATACGCAATATTTT.

The CDR3: CASSQDPAGGLEQYF. Here the CDR3 DNA reads TGCGCCAGCAGCCAAGACCCAGCGGGAGGCCTCGAGCAGTACTTC. J is TRBJ2-7 and V is TRBV4-1, with 9 bases that match TRBD2. From germline, CDR1 is MGHRA and CDR2 YSYEKL. V dropped 0 bases and J dropped 6; count of bases not matched to a gene: 6. The CDR3 totals 15 residues.

The V and J genes are TRBV28 and TRBJ1-5; D gene unclear. The germline CDR1 and CDR2 sequences are MDHEN and SYDVKM. Trimming took 8 bases from V and 3 from J, leaving 8 bases between them. This CDR3 has 12 amino acids. CDR3 protein: CASQILNQPQHF. For the CDR3, the DNA is TGTGCCAGCCAAATACTCAATCAGCCCCAGCATTTT.

J is TRBJ1-2 and V is TRBV7-9, with D possibly TRBD1 on 6 matching bases. Germline V gene sequence: CDR1 SEHNR, CDR2 FQNEAQ (reference sequence). The ends were cut back, 4 bases at V and 2 bases at J, with 17 bases in the middle. The CDR3 runs to 16 residues. The CDR3 sequence: CASSYAGELANYGYTF. The CDR3 coding sequence is TGTGCCAGCAGCTACGCAGGGGAGCTAGCCAACTATGGCTACACCTTC.

In this sample, this clone turned up once. The V and J genes are TRBV28 and TRBJ2-5, with D maybe TRBD2 (7 bases). V was shortened by 7 bases and J by 4 bases, with 25 bases between the two germline ends. CDR3 length: 17 residues. CDR1 and CDR2 from the germline V gene are MDHEN and SYDVKM. In DNA, the CDR3 is TGTGCCAGCAATTCACCGGTCGAGGGGGAGGGCCCAGAGACCCAGTACTTC. This sequence encodes CASNSPVEGEGPETQYF.

V usage is TRBV7-3 and J usage is TRBJ2-1; D unresolved. The V gene lost 5 bases and the J gene lost 0 bases, with 5 bases spanning the gap. The CDR3 has 13 residues. Germline V gene data show CDR1 as SGHTA and CDR2 as FQGTGA. The CDR3 DNA reads TGTGCCAGCAGCCCGGGCTCCTACAATGAGCAGTTCTTC. Its translation: CASSPGSYNEQFF.

The chain recombines TRBV5-5 with TRBJ1-2, with D possibly TRBD1 on 6 matching bases. V lost 3 bases, J lost 2 bases, and 14 bases lay in between. Germline V CDR1 and CDR2: SGHKS, YYEKEE (reference sequence). CDR3 size: 15 residues. CDR3 nucleotide sequence: TGTGCCAGCAGCTCCCTGGACGGGACAAACTATGGCTACACCTTC. This encodes CASSSLDGTNYGYTF. The full variable domain, completed using reference TRBV5-5 and TRBJ1-2, is DAGVTQSPTHLIKTRGQQVTLRCSPISGHKSVSWYQQVLGQGPQFIFQYYEKEERGRGNFPDRFSARQFPNYSSELNVNALLLGDSALYLCASSSLDGTNYGYTFGSGTRLTVV.

This chain connects TRBV19 to TRBJ2-1, with a possible D match to TRBD2 (5 bases). CDR1 is LNHDA, CDR2 SQIVND, per germline (reference sequence). Trimming pared 9 bases from V and 8 bases from J, leaving 11 bases between. CDR3 size: 11 residues. CDR3 sequence (DNA): TGTGCCAGCAAAGATAGCGATGAGCAGTTCTTC. This gives the protein CASKDSDEQFF.

This chain links TRBV19 with TRBJ2-5; tentatively, D is TRBD2 (6 bases). The germline V gene has CDR1 LNHDA and CDR2 SQIVND (reference sequence). With 9 bases removed from V and 5 bases from J, the gap between germline ends came to 10 bases. The CDR3 has 11 amino acids. CDR3 loop: CASGGAETQYF. CDR3 bases: TGTGCCAGCGGAGGGGCTGAGACCCAGTACTTC.

This chain connects TRBV9 to TRBJ1-4; D perhaps matches TRBD1 (6 bases). The CDR3 spans 15 residues. Germline V gene lookup returns CDR1 SGDLS and CDR2 YYNGEE. The germline V and J ends were trimmed by 4 bases and 4 bases, with 14 bases remaining between them. The CDR3 sequence: CASSRGGRGNEKLFF. The CDR3, as DNA: TGTGCCAGCAGCCGAGGGGGGCGCGGTAATGAAAAACTGTTTTTT.

The genes are TRBV5-1 and TRBJ1-2; D may be TRBD1 (5 bases). The CDR3 sequence is 16 residues long. Trimming stripped 0 bases from V and 8 bases from J, with 20 bases between. Germline V gene data show CDR1 as SGHRS and CDR2 as YFSETQ. The chain's CDR3 is CASSLGDTGAIGGYTF. DNA of the CDR3: TGCGCCAGCAGCTTGGGTGATACTGGGGCTATTGGAGGCTACACCTTC.

The V call is TRBV6-1, the J call TRBJ2-1; TRBD2 matches 7 bases. J lost 4 bases, V lost 6 bases, and 9 bases had no gene match. The CDR3 totals 15 residues. The germline CDR1 and CDR2 sequences are MNHNS and SASEGT. CDR3 sequence: CASRTGLVLYNEQFF. CDR3 DNA sequence: TGTGCCAGCAGAACTGGACTAGTTCTATACAATGAGCAGTTCTTC.

V and J are TRBV30 and TRBJ2-7; 8 positions agree with TRBD2. Germline values: CDR1 GTSNPN, CDR2 SVGIG (reference sequence). The trim removed 2 bases at V and 0 bases at J, leaving 6 bases unmatched. CDR3 length equals 15 residues. The CDR3 bases are TGTGCCTGGAGTCGTGGGCTAGCGGGCTCCTACGAGCAGTACTTC. Amino acid sequence: CAWSRGLAGSYEQYF.

This clone was counted a few times. V gene TRBV15 combines with J gene TRBJ2-7; no clear D. The germline V and J ends were trimmed by 0 bases and 3 bases, with 6 bases remaining between them. The CDR3 sequence is 13 residues long. Germline CDR1 and CDR2: LNHNV and YYDKDF (reference sequence). CDR3 DNA: TGTGCCACCAGCAGAGATAGTTTCTACGAGCAGTACTTC. Translation: CATSRDSFYEQYF.

This clone was seen a handful of times. The rearrangement uses TRBV6-5 and TRBJ2-7, with 9 bases identical to TRBD2. The junction had 4 bases not matched to a gene; V was cut back by 0 bases and J by 4 bases. The CDR3 totals 15 residues. From germline, CDR1 is MNHEY and CDR2 SVGAGI. CDR3 coding DNA: TGTGCCAGCAGTTACTCGGTAGCGGGAGTGTACGAGCAGTACTTC. Protein: CASSYSVAGVYEQYF.

This chain joins TRBV27 and TRBJ2-2, with 7 bases fitting TRBD1. Germline V gene lookup returns CDR1 MNHEY and CDR2 SMNVEV (reference sequence). V lost 5 bases to trimming and J lost 10 bases; unmatched junction nucleotides: 10. CDR3 length: 14 residues. CDR3 amino acids: CASSKRGLTEELFF. The CDR3 DNA follows: TGTGCCAGCAGTAAAAGGGGGCTGACGGAGGAGCTGTTTTTT.

This chain connects TRBV11-2 to TRBJ2-3; no definite D call. Germline lookup yields CDR1 SGHAT and CDR2 FQNNGV. The CDR3 totals 17 residues. The V and J ends lost 0 bases and 1 base respectively, with 14 bases between them. CDR3 nucleotides: TGTGCCAGCAGCTTAGATCGAAGGGTGAGCGGCACAGATACGCAGTATTTT. This sequence encodes CASSLDRRVSGTDTQYF.

The rearrangement links TRBV5-1 to TRBJ2-1; D may be TRBD1 or TRBD2 (5 bases each). V was pared by 7 bases and J by 3 bases, with 17 bases between. Germline V lookup: CDR1 SGHRS, CDR2 YFSETQ. The CDR3 loop spans 15 amino acids. This CDR3 is CASRDSGLNYNEQFF. CDR3 nucleotides: TGCGCCAGCCGAGACAGCGGACTTAACTACAATGAGCAGTTCTTC.

CDR3 region: CASSYSRTPDQPQHF. The CDR3 DNA reads as TGTGCCAGCAGTTACTCAAGGACGCCGGATCAGCCCCAGCATTTT. J is TRBJ1-5 and V is TRBV6-5; D call uncertain. V was pared by 0 bases and J by 5 bases, with 11 bases between. CDR1 and CDR2 from the germline V gene are MNHEY and SVGAGI. The CDR3 runs 15 residues.

V is TRBV28 and J is TRBJ1-5; D gene ambiguous. Germline values: CDR1 MDHEN, CDR2 SYDVKM. The CDR3 runs to 12 residues. Deletions cut 6 bases from V and 7 bases from J, with 10 bases between. The CDR3: CASRQNGQPQHF. The CDR3 DNA sequence: TGTGCCAGCAGGCAAAATGGGCAGCCCCAGCATTTT.

J is TRBJ2-3 and V is TRBV5-1, with TRBD1 identical over 7 bases. V dropped 4 bases and J dropped 1; count of bases not matched to a gene: 9. Germline V gene data show CDR1 as SGHRS and CDR2 as YFSETQ. The CDR3 is 16 amino acids. This chain's CDR3 is CASSPRPQGGTDTQYF. As DNA, the CDR3 is TGCGCCAGCAGCCCTAGACCCCAGGGGGGCACAGATACGCAGTATTTT.

The rearrangement joins TRBV6-1 to TRBJ2-1; no firm D call. With 7 bases removed from V and 0 bases from J, the gap between germline ends came to 10 bases. The CDR3 has 14 residues. Per the germline V gene, CDR1 is MNHNS and CDR2 is SASEGT. The CDR3 nucleotides are TGTGCCAGCACTGTCAGGAACTCCTACAATGAGCAGTTCTTC. Protein product: CASTVRNSYNEQFF.